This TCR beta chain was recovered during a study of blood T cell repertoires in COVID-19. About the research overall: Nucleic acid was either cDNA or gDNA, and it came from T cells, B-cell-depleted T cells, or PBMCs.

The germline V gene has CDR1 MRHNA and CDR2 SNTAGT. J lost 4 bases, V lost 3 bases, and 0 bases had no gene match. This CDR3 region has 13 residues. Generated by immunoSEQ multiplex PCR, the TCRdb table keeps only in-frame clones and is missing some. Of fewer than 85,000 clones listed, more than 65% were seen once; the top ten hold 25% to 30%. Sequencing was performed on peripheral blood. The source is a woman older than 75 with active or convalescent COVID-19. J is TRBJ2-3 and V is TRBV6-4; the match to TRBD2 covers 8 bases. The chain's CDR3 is CASSETSADTQYF. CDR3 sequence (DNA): TGTGCCAGCAGTGAGACTAGCGCAGATACGCAGTATTTT.